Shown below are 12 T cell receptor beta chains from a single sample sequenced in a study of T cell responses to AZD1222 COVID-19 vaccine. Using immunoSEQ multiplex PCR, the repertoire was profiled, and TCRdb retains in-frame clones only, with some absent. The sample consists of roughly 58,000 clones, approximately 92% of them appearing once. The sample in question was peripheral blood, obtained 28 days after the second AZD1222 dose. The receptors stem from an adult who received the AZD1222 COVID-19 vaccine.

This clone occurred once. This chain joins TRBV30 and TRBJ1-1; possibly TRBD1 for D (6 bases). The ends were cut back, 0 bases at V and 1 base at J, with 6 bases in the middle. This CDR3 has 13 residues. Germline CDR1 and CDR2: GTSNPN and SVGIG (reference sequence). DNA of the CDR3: TGTGCCTGGAGTGTACAGGGGAACACTGAAGCTTTCTTT. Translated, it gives CAWSVQGNTEAFF.

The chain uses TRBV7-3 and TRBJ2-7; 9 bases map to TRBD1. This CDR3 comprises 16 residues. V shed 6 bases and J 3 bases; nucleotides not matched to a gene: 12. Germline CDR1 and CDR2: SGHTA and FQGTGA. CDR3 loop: CASSHPGTGNIYEQYF. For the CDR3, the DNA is TGTGCCAGCAGTCATCCCGGGACAGGGAATATCTACGAGCAGTACTTC.

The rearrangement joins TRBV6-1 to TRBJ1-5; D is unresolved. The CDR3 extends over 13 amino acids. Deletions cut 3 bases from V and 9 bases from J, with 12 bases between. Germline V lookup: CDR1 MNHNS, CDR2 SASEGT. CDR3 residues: CASSESSERPQHF. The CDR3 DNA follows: TGTGCCAGCAGTGAGAGTAGTGAGAGGCCCCAGCATTTT.

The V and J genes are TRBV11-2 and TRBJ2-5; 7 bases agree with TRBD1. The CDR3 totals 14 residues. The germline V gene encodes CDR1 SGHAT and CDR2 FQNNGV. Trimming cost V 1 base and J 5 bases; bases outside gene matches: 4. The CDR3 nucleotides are TGTGCCAGCAGCTTAGGAGGGGGCGGGGAGACCCAGTACTTC. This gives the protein CASSLGGGGETQYF.

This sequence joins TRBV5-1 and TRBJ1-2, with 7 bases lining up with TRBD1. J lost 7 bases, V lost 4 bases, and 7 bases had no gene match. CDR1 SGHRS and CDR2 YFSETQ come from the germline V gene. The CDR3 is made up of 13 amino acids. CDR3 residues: CASSTGTDIGYTF. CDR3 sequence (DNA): TGCGCCAGCAGCACCGGGACAGATATTGGCTACACCTTC. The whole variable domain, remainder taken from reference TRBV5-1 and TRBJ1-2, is KAGVTQTPRYLIKTRGQQVTLSCSPISGHRSVSWYQQTPGQGLQFLFEYFSETQRNKGNFPGRFSGRQFSNSRSEMNVSTLELGDSALYLCASSTGTDIGYTFGSGTRLTVV.

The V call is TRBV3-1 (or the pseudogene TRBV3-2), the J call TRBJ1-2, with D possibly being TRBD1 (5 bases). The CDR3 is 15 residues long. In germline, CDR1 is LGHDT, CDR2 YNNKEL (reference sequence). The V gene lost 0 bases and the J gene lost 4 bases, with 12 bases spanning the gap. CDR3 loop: CASSQDSQGSYGYTF. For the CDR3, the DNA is TGTGCCAGCAGCCAAGATAGCCAGGGTAGCTATGGCTACACCTTC.

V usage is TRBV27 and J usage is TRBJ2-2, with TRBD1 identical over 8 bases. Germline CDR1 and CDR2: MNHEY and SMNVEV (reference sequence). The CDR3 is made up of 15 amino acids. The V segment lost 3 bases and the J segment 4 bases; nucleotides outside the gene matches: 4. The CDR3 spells CASSFRTGGTGELFF. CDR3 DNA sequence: TGTGCCAGCAGTTTTAGAACAGGGGGCACCGGGGAGCTGTTTTTT.

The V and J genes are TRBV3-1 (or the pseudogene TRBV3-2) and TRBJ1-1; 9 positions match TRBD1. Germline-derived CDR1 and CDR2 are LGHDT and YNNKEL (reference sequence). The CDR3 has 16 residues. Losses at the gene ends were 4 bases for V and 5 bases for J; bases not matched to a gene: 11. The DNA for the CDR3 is TGTGCCAGCAGCCTTCCGGGACAGGGTCGCCGGACTGAAGCTTTCTTT. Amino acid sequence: CASSLPGQGRRTEAFF.

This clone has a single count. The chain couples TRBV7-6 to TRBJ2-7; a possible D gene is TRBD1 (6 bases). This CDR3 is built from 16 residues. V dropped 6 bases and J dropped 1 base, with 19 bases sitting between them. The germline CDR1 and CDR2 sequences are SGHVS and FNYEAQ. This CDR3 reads CASRGWGPSTSYEQYF. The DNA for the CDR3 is TGTGCCAGCAGGGGCTGGGGGCCCAGTACTTCCTACGAGCAGTACTTC.

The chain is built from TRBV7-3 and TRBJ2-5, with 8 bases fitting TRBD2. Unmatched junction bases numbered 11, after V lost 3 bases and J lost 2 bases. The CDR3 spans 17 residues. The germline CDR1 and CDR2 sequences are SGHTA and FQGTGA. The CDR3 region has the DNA TGTGCCAGCAGCTTTTCAGGCGGCGGGGGGAAACAAGAGACCCAGTACTTC. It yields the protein CASSFSGGGGKQETQYF. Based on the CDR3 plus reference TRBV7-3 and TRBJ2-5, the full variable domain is GAGVSQTPSNKVTEKGKYVELRCDPISGHTALYWYRQSLGQGPEFLIYFQGTGAADDSGLPNDRFFAVRPEGSVSTLKIQRTERGDSAVYLCASSFSGGGGKQETQYFGPGTRLLVL.

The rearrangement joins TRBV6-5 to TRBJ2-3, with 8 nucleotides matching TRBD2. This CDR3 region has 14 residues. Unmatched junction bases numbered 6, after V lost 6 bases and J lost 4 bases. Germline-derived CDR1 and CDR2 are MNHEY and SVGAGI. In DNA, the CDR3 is TGTGCCAGCAGATTAGCGGGATTGTCAGATACGCAGTATTTT. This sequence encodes CASRLAGLSDTQYF.

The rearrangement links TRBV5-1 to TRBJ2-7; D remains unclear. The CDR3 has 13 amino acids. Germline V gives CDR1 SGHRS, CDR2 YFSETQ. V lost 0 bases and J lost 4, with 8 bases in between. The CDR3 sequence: CASSLAGLYEQYF. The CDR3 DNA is TGCGCCAGCAGCTTGGCCGGCCTTTACGAGCAGTACTTC.